This is a list of T cell receptor beta chains from one sample in a study of control samples from healthy donors and cancer patients. Measured with immunoSEQ multiplex PCR; TCRdb has only the in-frame clones, and not every one. The table has about 180,000 clones, around 90% seen once; the top ten hold 1.3% to 1.5%. Sequenced input: blood. These receptors all come from a woman between 50 and 59 years old in good health. Both conserved end residues are part of each CDR3. D genes are given only for firm matches.

TRBV24-1	-	TRBJ2-6	CATSDFSTGANVLTF
TRBV6-4	-	TRBJ1-1	CASSGYSRRTEAFF
TRBV19	-	TRBJ1-1	CASSDSEAFF
TRBV27	TRBD1	TRBJ1-2	CASSSPGQAFYGYTF
TRBV5-1	-	TRBJ2-2	CASSLEPSTGELFF
TRBV28	-	TRBJ1-2	CASRSTGSYGYTF
TRBV6-1	-	TRBJ2-3	CASSERWGSSTDTQYF
TRBV28	-	TRBJ1-2	CASRQTGPGYTF
TRBV6-5	-	TRBJ1-2	CASSYGSTVIHGYTF
TRBV5-1	-	TRBJ1-2	CASSLTGEYGYTF
TRBV3-1/TRBV3-2	-	TRBJ2-5	CASSQEGDSWHLQETQYF
TRBV5-3	TRBD1	TRBJ1-3	CARKPGDRHGNTIYF
TRBV5-8	-	TRBJ1-3	CASRVNSGNTIYF
TRBV9	TRBD1	TRBJ1-2	CASSTGQGRANYGYTF
TRBV28	-	TRBJ2-3	CASSLRTVVYTQYF
TRBV21-1	-	TRBJ2-4	CASSGLLATAKKNIQYF
TRBV5-4	-	-	CASSLDRTTYEQYF
TRBV27	-	TRBJ1-2	CASSSTGPNGYTF
TRBV12-3/TRBV12-4	-	TRBJ2-1	CASSGVSEQFF
TRBV18	-	TRBJ2-5	CASSLGSEVTQYF
TRBV4-3	TRBD1	TRBJ1-2	CASSRQGYGYTF
TRBV19	-	TRBJ2-5	CASSPQDSIGTQYF
TRBV30	-	TRBJ1-3	CAWGGFGNTIYF
TRBV7-3	-	TRBJ2-7	CASSFQSGSYEQYF
TRBV7-6	-	TRBJ2-1	CASSLARASSYNEQFF
TRBV27	-	TRBJ2-5	CASAGTVRETQYF
TRBV24-1	-	TRBJ2-5	CATSSTQETQYF
TRBV3-1/TRBV3-2	-	TRBJ2-1	CASSPCRGLLF
TRBV6-5	-	TRBJ2-1	CASRETASYNEQFF
TRBV7-6	TRBD1	TRBJ1-5	CASSPRDRGVEPQHF
TRBV9	-	TRBJ2-3	CASLRGVIEGSTDTQYF
TRBV7-9	TRBD1	TRBJ1-6	CASSFPGQGNSPLHF
TRBV4-1	TRBD1	TRBJ1-5	CASSQNPGTGPSNQPQHF
TRBV6-5	-	TRBJ1-1	CASRLHPSNTEAFF
TRBV12-3/TRBV12-4	TRBD1	TRBJ1-1	CASTLDRATEAFF
TRBV7-8	-	TRBJ1-2	CASSDIRVSGYTF
TRBV19	-	TRBJ1-1	CASSSPGPEAFF